This is a list of T cell receptor beta chains from one sample in a study of blood T cells in healthy people across ages. TCRdb itself ran the 5' RACE reads through MiXCR, one entry per CDR3 protein. The table includes roughly 720,000 distinct CDR3 sequences, approximately 55% detected once. Sequencing used blood. Every receptor here comes from a man of 80 years or more in good health. The CDR3 runs from the conserved cysteine through the conserved F or W.

TRBV7-3 15 CASSSTGARAGELFF
TRBV29-1 14 CSVGWRGGAYGQYF
TRBV10-3 14 CAIRGQTVNTEAFF
TRBV5-1 17 CASSSGLAGGSHNEQFF
TRBV6-6 14 CASTVAGGNNEQFF
TRBV20-1 14 CSAQERGFGREQFF
TRBV30 13 CAWGGEWANVLTF
TRBV28 13 CASSSASNYGYTF
TRBV6-5 14 CASRPGQTTYGYTF
TRBV7-2 13 CASSPPMAEKLFF
TRBV6-4 13 CASIQYGAYEQYF
TRBV15 13 CATSRDYIYEQYF
TRBV5-1 15 CASSREGGAYNEQFF
TRBV6-6 13 CASSKDRGTEAFF
TRBV7-6 16 CASSLGLAGGGETQYF
TRBV20-1 14 CSARQGGRSYEQYF
TRBV20-1 18 CSARGLLGVRGAQETQYF
TRBV6-6 14 CASSYGRGGVGYTF
TRBV3-1 14 CASSQDRPAETQYF
TRBV7-2 14 CASSLLLASGEQFF
TRBV20-1 14 CSARVAGRNTEAFF
TRBV20-1 18 CSARDSGLAGAFYNEQFF
TRBV3-1 16 CASSQRSPGSQETQYF
TRBV20-1 18 CSARPPAGTRPGANVLTF
TRBV3-1 19 CASSQEGPQAKLAKNIQYF
TRBV15 19 CATSRDKGLTSSGANVLTF
TRBV3-1 13 CASSHWDADGYTF
TRBV12-3/TRBV12-4 15 CASSWGEPTNEKLFF
TRBV29-1 13 CSVGQGGADTQYF
TRBV10-3 15 CATSLDSGGYYEQYF
TRBV20-1 13 CSASRGSGTEAFF
TRBV6-2/TRBV6-3 17 CASSYFSGRVLGETQYF
TRBV20-1 14 CSAPSLAGAREQYF
TRBV29-1 12 CSVEISSSEAFF
TRBV5-5 13 CASSPGSEYEQYF
TRBV29-1 13 CSVDLTRTGELFF
TRBV4-2 13 CASSQVPTDTQYF